These T cell receptor beta chains were read from a single sample in a study of identical twins. TCRdb processed the 5' RACE reads anew with MiXCR; each CDR3 protein has one entry. Here the sample spans fewer than 500,000 distinct CDR3 sequences, approximately 14% being singletons. These data were also filed under a second study, of yellow fever vaccine responses in identical twins.

Input material: CD4+ T cells sorted from blood. The receptors were gathered from a woman aged 18 to 35 in good health. The CDR3 runs from the conserved cysteine through the conserved F or W. The D gene is left open where the match is weak. Clone size is given for some rows only: seen once, a few or many times, or a class if the clone is expanded.

d_gene	len	v_gene	abundance	j_gene	CDR3aa	CDR3nt
TRBD2	16	TRBV7-2	NA	TRBJ2-2	CASSFLGLAGTGELFF	TGTGCCAGCAGCTTCCTCGGGCTAGCGGGAACCGGGGAGCTGTTTTTT
NA	13	TRBV20-1	once	TRBJ2-1	CSASPGSLDEQFF	TGCAGTGCTAGCCCCGGGAGTCTCGATGAGCAGTTCTTC
NA	16	TRBV12-3/TRBV12-4	NA	TRBJ2-3	CASSLAGRKFTDTQYF	TGTGCCAGCAGTTTAGCGGGACGGAAATTCACAGATACGCAGTATTTT
TRBD2	18	TRBV6-2/TRBV6-3	NA	TRBJ2-5	CASGGFSTRAGGYETQYF	TGTGCCAGCGGTGGATTCTCTACCAGAGCGGGAGGTTACGAGACCCAGTACTTC
TRBD1	14	TRBV25-1	NA	TRBJ2-2	CASSNRQGPGELFF	TGTGCCAGCAGTAACCGACAGGGGCCCGGGGAGCTGTTTTTT
NA	17	TRBV7-2	NA	TRBJ2-3	CASRPEIYRTRTDTQYF	TGTGCCAGCAGGCCCGAAATTTATAGGACTCGTACAGATACGCAGTATTTT
NA	14	TRBV11-2	few	TRBJ1-2	CASSLGQTNYGYTF	TGTGCCAGCAGCTTAGGACAGACAAACTATGGCTACACCTTC
NA	16	TRBV7-2	NA	TRBJ1-1	CASSPPGEQGNTEAFF	TGTGCCAGCAGCCCCCCGGGGGAACAGGGGAACACTGAAGCTTTCTTT
NA	15	TRBV6-1	NA	TRBJ1-5	CASSGRGDSNQPQHF	TGTGCCAGCAGTGGTCGGGGGGATAGCAATCAGCCCCAGCATTTT
NA	15	TRBV29-1	NA	TRBJ2-1	CSVRDTTISYNEQFF	TGCAGCGTGAGGGATACTACCATCTCCTACAATGAGCAGTTCTTC
TRBD1	13	TRBV20-1	many	TRBJ1-4	CSARDRVNEKLFF	TGCAGTGCTCGGGACAGGGTGAATGAAAAACTGTTTTTT